A selection of T cell receptor beta chains follows, all from one sample in a study of CD8+ T cells in alopecia areata. The table came from immunoSEQ multiplex PCR; TCRdb's copy has only in-frame clones and leaves some out. The sample lists about 270,000 clones; over 45% were seen once. The sequencing used CD4+ T cells sorted from blood, collected at week 52, from a patient treated with tofacitinib. Receptors originate from a human donor with alopecia areata. Each CDR3 is given without its conserved first and last residue. Fields, in order: V gene, J gene, CDR3 protein.

v_gene: TRBV23-1
j_gene: TRBJ1-5
CDR3aa: ASNLGTGVVQPQH

v_gene: TRBV29-1
j_gene: TRBJ1-2
CDR3aa: SVASRQGDYGYT

v_gene: TRBV9
j_gene: TRBJ2-5
CDR3aa: ASSPGLAGGPETQY

v_gene: TRBV6-5
j_gene: TRBJ2-5
CDR3aa: ASSPGGRETQY

v_gene: TRBV2
j_gene: TRBJ2-4
CDR3aa: ASLGFAKNIQY

v_gene: TRBV11-2
j_gene: TRBJ2-7
CDR3aa: ASSLAGGYYEQY

v_gene: TRBV30
j_gene: TRBJ1-5
CDR3aa: AWSVLPNQPQH

v_gene: TRBV29-1
j_gene: TRBJ2-5
CDR3aa: SVAGTSGGAQETQY

v_gene: TRBV11-2
j_gene: TRBJ2-7
CDR3aa: ASSIMVSSYEQY

v_gene: TRBV6-1
j_gene: TRBJ1-5
CDR3aa: ASSRSNQPQH

v_gene: TRBV23-1
j_gene: TRBJ2-5
CDR3aa: ASSQSPKSPRLVNGTQY

v_gene: TRBV29-1
j_gene: TRBJ2-1
CDR3aa: SVWLAGFSSSYNEQF

v_gene: TRBV6-1
j_gene: TRBJ2-7
CDR3aa: ASGPSSYEQY

v_gene: TRBV7-2
j_gene: TRBJ1-1
CDR3aa: ASSSPGAMGTEAF

v_gene: TRBV29-1
j_gene: TRBJ1-5
CDR3aa: SARQGEQPQH

v_gene: TRBV6-4
j_gene: TRBJ2-1
CDR3aa: ASSKGPLYNEQF

v_gene: TRBV29-1
j_gene: TRBJ2-2
CDR3aa: SVGSRGTGELF

v_gene: TRBV7-8
j_gene: TRBJ2-3
CDR3aa: ASSFETSTDTQY

v_gene: TRBV14
j_gene: TRBJ1-1
CDR3aa: ASSHNIQGEAF

v_gene: TRBV27
j_gene: TRBJ2-1
CDR3aa: ASSLWGLAGIEQF

v_gene: TRBV7-9
j_gene: TRBJ2-6
CDR3aa: ASPRGGGGASGANVLT

v_gene: TRBV23-1
j_gene: TRBJ1-5
CDR3aa: ASSQSASGGNQPQH

v_gene: TRBV9
j_gene: TRBJ1-4
CDR3aa: ASSVGQANEKLF

v_gene: TRBV18
j_gene: TRBJ2-3
CDR3aa: ASSPRVGEDTQY

v_gene: TRBV5-6
j_gene: TRBJ2-5
CDR3aa: ASSLNWETQY

v_gene: TRBV30
j_gene: TRBJ1-3
CDR3aa: AYSRDTGGSGNTIY

v_gene: TRBV18
j_gene: TRBJ1-1
CDR3aa: ASSEGNTEAF

v_gene: TRBV4-2
j_gene: TRBJ2-3
CDR3aa: ASSQDSGDTQY

v_gene: TRBV27
j_gene: TRBJ2-4
CDR3aa: ASSSHRAKNIQY

v_gene: TRBV27
j_gene: TRBJ2-1
CDR3aa: ASSLSGTGLYNEQF

v_gene: TRBV6-6
j_gene: TRBJ2-7
CDR3aa: ASSYARDRGYEQY

v_gene: TRBV6-5
j_gene: TRBJ1-4
CDR3aa: ASRGGAATNEKLF

v_gene: TRBV5-6
j_gene: TRBJ1-2
CDR3aa: ASGPGADGYT

v_gene: TRBV5-1
j_gene: TRBJ1-1
CDR3aa: ASSLDRARNTEAF

v_gene: TRBV30
j_gene: TRBJ1-2
CDR3aa: AWSRLAGGGYT

v_gene: TRBV7-2
j_gene: TRBJ2-5
CDR3aa: ASSPVGVPQETQY

v_gene: TRBV7-9
j_gene: TRBJ2-3
CDR3aa: ASSSASSTDTQY

v_gene: TRBV30
j_gene: TRBJ1-2
CDR3aa: ASTGTDHGYT

v_gene: TRBV4-1
j_gene: TRBJ2-7
CDR3aa: ASSQGLLPDEQY

v_gene: TRBV9
j_gene: TRBJ2-4
CDR3aa: ASSAGQGLGNIQY

v_gene: TRBV2
j_gene: TRBJ2-3
CDR3aa: ASSREVADTQY

v_gene: TRBV7-8
j_gene: TRBJ2-7
CDR3aa: ASSWGSYEQY

v_gene: TRBV5-1
j_gene: TRBJ2-7
CDR3aa: ASSSSQGRGEQY

v_gene: TRBV6-5
j_gene: TRBJ1-5
CDR3aa: ASSVGQGPQH

v_gene: TRBV30
j_gene: TRBJ1-5
CDR3aa: AWSVGGTGNQPQH

v_gene: TRBV6-5
j_gene: TRBJ1-1
CDR3aa: ASSGQARRNTEAF

v_gene: TRBV30
j_gene: TRBJ1-6
CDR3aa: AWSVIGGANSPLH

v_gene: TRBV2
j_gene: TRBJ1-4
CDR3aa: ASTGNSEKLF

v_gene: TRBV5-1
j_gene: TRBJ2-3
CDR3aa: ASNSGTASTDTQY

v_gene: TRBV7-8
j_gene: TRBJ2-5
CDR3aa: ASSAPGAQNYQETQY

v_gene: TRBV30
j_gene: TRBJ2-1
CDR3aa: AWSVLGQSYNEQF

v_gene: TRBV10-2
j_gene: TRBJ2-7
CDR3aa: ASRSQGGYEQY

v_gene: TRBV4-1
j_gene: TRBJ2-4
CDR3aa: ASSQIRDTNIQY

v_gene: TRBV9
j_gene: TRBJ2-5
CDR3aa: ASSVGLAQGQETQY